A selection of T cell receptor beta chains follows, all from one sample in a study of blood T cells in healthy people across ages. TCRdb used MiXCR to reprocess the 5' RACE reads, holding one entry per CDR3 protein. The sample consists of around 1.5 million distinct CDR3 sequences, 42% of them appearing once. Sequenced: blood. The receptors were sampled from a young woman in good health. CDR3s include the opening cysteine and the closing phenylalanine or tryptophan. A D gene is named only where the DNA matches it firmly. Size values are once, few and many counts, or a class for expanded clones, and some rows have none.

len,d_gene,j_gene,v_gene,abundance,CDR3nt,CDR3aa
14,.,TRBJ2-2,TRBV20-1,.,TGCAGTGCCAAAGCGCGGCCGAACACCGGGGAGCTGTTTTTT,CSAKARPNTGELFF
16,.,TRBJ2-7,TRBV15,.,TGTGCCACCAGCAGAGATCCCCTAGGGCAGGGCTACGAGCAGTACTTC,CATSRDPLGQGYEQYF
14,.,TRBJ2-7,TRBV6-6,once,TGTGCCAGCAGTGCCACAGGAGTCTCCTACGAGCAGTACTTC,CASSATGVSYEQYF
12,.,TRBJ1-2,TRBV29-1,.,TGCAGCGCAGGGACTACAGGAGGTGGCTACACCTTC,CSAGTTGGGYTF
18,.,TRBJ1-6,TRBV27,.,TGTGCCAGCAGTCCAATTGGGGGCCGATTAGGCCCTAATTCACCCCTCCACTTT,CASSPIGGRLGPNSPLHF
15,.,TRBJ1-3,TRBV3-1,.,TGTGCCAGCAGCCAAAAGGGCGGACACGGAAACACCATATATTTT,CASSQKGGHGNTIYF
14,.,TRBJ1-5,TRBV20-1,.,TGCAGTGCCTCGACGGATTATAGCAATCAGCCCCAGCATTTT,CSASTDYSNQPQHF
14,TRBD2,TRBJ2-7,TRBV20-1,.,TGCAGTGCCCTCGGGAGTAGCGGGAGGAGTGAGCAGTACTTC,CSALGSSGRSEQYF
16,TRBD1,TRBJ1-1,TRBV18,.,TGTGCCAGCTCACAAGGGACAGCTTCCACGAACACTGAAGCTTTCTTT,CASSQGTASTNTEAFF
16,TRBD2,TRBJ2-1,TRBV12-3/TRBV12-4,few,TGTGCCAGCAGTCCGGGGGGACTAGCGGGGAAGGATGAGCAGTTCTTC,CASSPGGLAGKDEQFF
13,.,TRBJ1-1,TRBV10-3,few,TGTGCCATCGGCGCAGCAGGGGACACTGAAGCTTTCTTT,CAIGAAGDTEAFF
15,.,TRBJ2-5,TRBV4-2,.,TGTGCCAGCAGCCCAGGAGGGGGTAGCTTATGGGAGCAGTACTTC,CASSPGGGSLWEQYF
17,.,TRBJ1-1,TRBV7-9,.,TGTGCCAGCAGCTCAAATATGGGGGGGGTTTTTCGCACTGAAGCTTTCTTT,CASSSNMGGVFRTEAFF
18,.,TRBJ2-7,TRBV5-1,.,TGCGCCAGCAGCTTGGTCCCAAATGGCGAGCGGACCTCCTACGAGCAGTACTTC,CASSLVPNGERTSYEQYF
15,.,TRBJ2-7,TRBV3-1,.,TGTGCCAGCAGCCAAAGTTGGGGGGAAGGCTACGAGCAGTACTTC,CASSQSWGEGYEQYF
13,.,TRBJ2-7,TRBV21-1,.,TGTGCCAGCAGCAAAGAGAAGGACTACGAGCAGTACTTC,CASSKEKDYEQYF
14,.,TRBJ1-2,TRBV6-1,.,TGTGCCAGCAGTCTCCGGACCAACCCGGGCGGCTACACCTTC,CASSLRTNPGGYTF
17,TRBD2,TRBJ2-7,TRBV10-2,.,TGCGCCAGCAGTGAGCCCGGACTAGCGGGAGGAGCCTACGAGCAGTACTTC,CASSEPGLAGGAYEQYF
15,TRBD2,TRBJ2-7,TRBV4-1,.,TGCGCCAGCAGCCATGGGTCGCGGGGGAGTGGGGAGCAGTACTTC,CASSHGSRGSGEQYF
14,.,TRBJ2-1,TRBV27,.,TGTGCCAGCAGTTTAAGACTAGGCAGCAATGAGCAGTTCTTC,CASSLRLGSNEQFF
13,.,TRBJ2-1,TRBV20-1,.,TGCAGTGCTACTCGGCGGGGCGCGAATGAGCAGTTCTTC,CSATRRGANEQFF
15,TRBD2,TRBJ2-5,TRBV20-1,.,TGCAGTGCTAGGTCGCTAGCGGGACTTCAAGAGACCCAGTACTTC,CSARSLAGLQETQYF
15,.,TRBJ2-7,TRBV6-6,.,TGTGCCAGCAGTTTACCCTCCCCCCCATCCTACGAGCAGTACTTC,CASSLPSPPSYEQYF
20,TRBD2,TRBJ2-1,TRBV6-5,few,TGTGCCAGCAGTTGGGCACGGGCTAGCGGGGGGCCCCAACCCTACAATGAGCAGTTCTTC,CASSWARASGGPQPYNEQFF
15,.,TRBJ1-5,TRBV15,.,TGTGCCACCAGCAGAGACGCCAGCTACAATCAGCCCCAGCATTTT,CATSRDASYNQPQHF
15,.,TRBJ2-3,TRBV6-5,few,TGTGCCAGCAGTTACTCGGCACCGCCAGGAGATACGCAGTATTTT,CASSYSAPPGDTQYF
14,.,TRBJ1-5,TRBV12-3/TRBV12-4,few,TGTGCCAGCAGGGGGTCGGGACGCAATCAGCCCCAGCATTTT,CASRGSGRNQPQHF
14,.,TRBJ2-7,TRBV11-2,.,TGTGCCAGCAGCCCCACGAGCTCGTACTACGAGCAGTACTTC,CASSPTSSYYEQYF
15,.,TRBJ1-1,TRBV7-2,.,TGTGCCAGCAGCTTTTTTACCCCCCCGAACACTGAAGCTTTCTTT,CASSFFTPPNTEAFF
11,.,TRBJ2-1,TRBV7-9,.,TGTGCCAGCCACGATCTGTGTGAGCAGTTCTTC,CASHDLCEQFF
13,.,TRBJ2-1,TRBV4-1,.,TGCGCCAGCAGCCAAGATAAGTTCGATGAGCAGTTCTTC,CASSQDKFDEQFF
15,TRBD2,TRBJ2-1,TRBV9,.,TGTGCCAGCAGCGTAGTTAGCGGGGCTTACAATGAGCAGTTCTTC,CASSVVSGAYNEQFF
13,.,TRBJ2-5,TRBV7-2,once,TGTGCCAGCGGATGGACACGGCAAGAGACCCAGTACTTC,CASGWTRQETQYF
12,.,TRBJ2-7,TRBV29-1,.,TGCAGCGTTGAAGGGGGGGCGAACGAGCAGTACTTC,CSVEGGANEQYF
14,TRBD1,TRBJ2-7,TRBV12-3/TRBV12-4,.,TGTGCCAGCAGTTTCGTAACAGGGGCTAGTGAGCAGTACTTC,CASSFVTGASEQYF
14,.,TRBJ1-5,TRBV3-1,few,TGTGCCAGCAGCAACAGGTCCCCCAATCAGCCCCAGCATTTT,CASSNRSPNQPQHF
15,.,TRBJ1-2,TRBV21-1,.,TGTGCCAGCGATCCCGACAGGGAGGAACTCTATGGCTACACCTTC,CASDPDREELYGYTF
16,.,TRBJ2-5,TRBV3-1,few,TGTGCCAGCAGCCAGTCGACTGGGAGGTTCCAAGAGACCCAGTACTTC,CASSQSTGRFQETQYF
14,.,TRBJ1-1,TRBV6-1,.,TGTGCCAGCAGTGACTCGGGAGGGGGCACTGAAGCTTTCTTT,CASSDSGGGTEAFF
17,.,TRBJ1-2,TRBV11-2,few,TGTGCCAGCAGCTTGCTAACGGGAGCTTACCCTAACTATGGCTACACCTTC,CASSLLTGAYPNYGYTF
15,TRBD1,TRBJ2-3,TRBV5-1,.,TGCGCCAGCAGCTTAGGTGGACAGGGATCCTATACGCAGTATTTT,CASSLGGQGSYTQYF
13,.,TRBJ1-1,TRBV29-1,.,TGCAGCGTTGGTGACAGGCAGAACACTGAAGCTTTCTTT,CSVGDRQNTEAFF
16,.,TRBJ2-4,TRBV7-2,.,TGTGCCAGCAGCCGGCTCTATGGGCGTACCAAAAACATTCAGTACTTC,CASSRLYGRTKNIQYF
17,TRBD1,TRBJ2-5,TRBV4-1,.,TGCGCCACCAGCCAAGATAATCTCGGGACAGGCAGTGGGACCCAGTACTTC,CATSQDNLGTGSGTQYF
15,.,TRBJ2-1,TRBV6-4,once,TGTGCCAGCAGTGACGGGCCGGGAACCTACAATGAGCAGTTCTTC,CASSDGPGTYNEQFF
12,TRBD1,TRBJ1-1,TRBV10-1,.,TGCGCCAGCAGTGACCGGACAGGGGCAGCTTTCTTT,CASSDRTGAAFF